These T cell receptor beta chains were read from a single sample in a study of identical twins. TCRdb reanalysed the 5' RACE reads using MiXCR and keeps one entry per CDR3 protein. The sample has 1.5 million to 2 million distinct CDR3 sequences, 32% seen once. Sequenced material: cord blood. The receptors stem from a newborn girl in good health. The CDR3 runs from the conserved cysteine through the conserved F or W.

j_gene,v_gene,CDR3aa
TRBJ2-7,TRBV20-1,CSARDPRGWRDEQYF
TRBJ2-2,TRBV27,CASSLWARAVNTGELFF
.,TRBV6-1,CASRSTSGNEQYF
TRBJ1-6,TRBV20-1,CSARDNSPLHF
TRBJ2-7,TRBV2,CASGLAGASYEQYF
TRBJ2-1,TRBV28,CATSYNEQFF
TRBJ2-7,TRBV10-3,CAISESKDHEQYF
TRBJ2-7,TRBV3-1,CASSQELAGDLYEQYF
TRBJ2-3,TRBV3-1,CTSSRAFTDTQYF
TRBJ2-1,TRBV2,CASRGPRDRYNEQFF
.,TRBV2,CASSETKVTYEQYF
TRBJ2-1,TRBV6-1,CASSELGGHVNNEQFF
TRBJ2-3,TRBV12-3/TRBV12-4,CASSPHLAAADTQYF
TRBJ1-2,TRBV12-3/TRBV12-4,CASRTGQGADGYTF
TRBJ2-3,TRBV10-3,CAISESIAGGQSDTQYF
TRBJ2-1,TRBV27,CASRQRYWQQYNEQFF
TRBJ1-4,TRBV25-1,CASSVNGATNEKLFF
TRBJ2-3,TRBV6-1,CASSPGAGVGTDTQYF
TRBJ2-3,TRBV10-3,CAISERQVGLDTQYF
TRBJ1-2,TRBV5-1,CASSLRTGAQNGYTF
TRBJ2-1,TRBV12-3/TRBV12-4,CASSPVRSSYNEQFF
TRBJ1-6,TRBV9,CASSVEINSPLHF
TRBJ2-7,TRBV5-6,CASSLLPTSSYEQYF
TRBJ1-4,TRBV6-6,CASSSQGGPNEKLFF
TRBJ2-1,TRBV20-1,CSARATKVAGGFYNEQFF
TRBJ2-7,TRBV3-1,CASSQMPPGDEQYF
TRBJ1-4,TRBV4-1,CASSQPDRATNEKLFF
TRBJ2-1,TRBV12-3/TRBV12-4,CASSPQGRNEQFF
TRBJ2-3,TRBV28,CASSLLDGFRGADTQYF